This T cell receptor beta chain was captured in a study of human T cells and chemical hapten exposure. Study outcomes and limitations: Significantly greater numbers of large CDR3 similarity clusters came from expanded TCRs than from controls.

At least ten counts were recorded for this clonotype. The antigen remains unidentified. Time point denoted: patch test 3, about 24 weeks after DPC sensitization. This sample's treatment: therapeutic diphenylcyclopropenone sensitization with weekly scalp DPC. V was pared by 0 bases and J by 0 bases, with 0 bases of the junction left unmatched. The CDR3 runs to 15 residues. Germline CDR1 and CDR2: SEHNR and FQNEAQ (reference sequence). TCRdb processed the RACE reads anew with MiXCR; each CDR3 protein has one entry. The data contain 50,000 to 70,000 distinct CDR3 sequences, about an eighth of them singletons.

This sequence was found in a man aged 25 to 40 with alopecia areata. Some clones in this sample may be carry-over from other donors' samples. The V and J genes are TRBV7-9 and TRBJ2-3, with 7 bases identical to TRBD2. The sample in question was whole blood, obtained in connection with sensitization to the hapten diphenylcyclopropenone (DPC). CDR3: CASSLARGSTDTQYF. The CDR3, as DNA: TGTGCCAGCAGCTTAGCGCGGGGGAGCACAGATACGCAGTATTTT.